This T cell receptor beta chain was captured in a study of human T cells and chemical hapten exposure. Documented time point: patch test 2, 6 weeks after DPC sensitization. The sample's treatment: therapeutic diphenylcyclopropenone sensitization with weekly scalp DPC. The table lists this clonotype with a few counts. The target antigen is unknown. The CDR3 runs 15 residues. Germline lookup yields CDR1 MNHEY and CDR2 SVGEGT. Between the trimmed V and J ends, which lost 0 bases and 4 bases, there was a span of 12 bases. TCRdb itself ran the RACE reads through MiXCR, one entry per CDR3 protein. The sample lists about 400,000 distinct CDR3 sequences, about 6% seen once, with about 5% in the top ten. Regarding the study as a whole: TCRs exceeding 1 in 1000 frequency stayed unchanged with DPC sensitization. Expanded TCRs made up significantly more big CDR3 similarity clusters than controls did.

The input for sequencing was whole blood, taken in connection with sensitization to the hapten diphenylcyclopropenone (DPC). The rearrangement links TRBV6-2 or TRBV6-3 to TRBJ1-1, with D possibly matching TRBD1 (6 bases). The receptor was derived from a young woman with alopecia areata. Some clones in this sample may be carry-over from other donors' samples. The CDR3 DNA sequence: TGTGCCAGCAGTTACTCCAGGGGAAGGGTCACTGAAGCTTTCTTT. Translated, it gives CASSYSRGRVTEAFF.